One and the same sample provided the 20 T cell receptor beta chains below, sequenced in a study of identical twins. Each CDR3 protein is one row after TCRdb ran MiXCR on the 5' RACE reads. The data show 1.5 million or so distinct CDR3 sequences, about 31% seen once. Sequencing was done on a sample of cord blood. The receptors originated from a newborn girl in good health.

The sample holds many counts of this clonotype. A much larger clonotype is one base distant, so this may be a read error. The chain couples TRBV6-6 to TRBJ2-7, with D unresolved. The V end was cut by 2 bases, the J end by 3 bases, with 5 bases between. The CDR3 covers 12 residues. Germline CDR1 MNHNY, CDR2 SVGAGI (reference sequence). The CDR3 DNA follows: TGTGCCAGCAGTTACGGGCGCTACGAGCAGTACTTC. Amino acid sequence: CASSYGRYEQYF.

Only a few counts were recorded for this clonotype. The V gene is TRBV10-3, the J gene TRBJ1-1, with a weak D call TRBD1 (6 bases). The V gene's germline CDR1 is ENHRY and CDR2 SYGVKD. Between the trimmed V and J ends, which lost 4 bases and 1 base, there was a span of 13 bases. The CDR3 consists of 15 residues. CDR3 sequence (DNA): TGTGCCATCAGTGCCACAGGGATCGGGAACACTGAAGCTTTCTTT. Protein sequence: CAISATGIGNTEAFF.

This chain uses TRBV20-1 with TRBJ2-7; D perhaps matches TRBD1 (5 bases). Germline values: CDR1 DFQATT, CDR2 SNEGSKA (reference sequence). The CDR3 is 15 residues long. V gave up 3 bases and J gave up 1 base, with 16 bases separating them. The chain's CDR3 is CSASSPDRISYEQYF. The CDR3 coding sequence is TGCAGTGCTAGCAGTCCAGACAGAATATCCTACGAGCAGTACTTC.

For this clonotype: The junction and the germline gene differ at one end; a read error may be behind it. The V call is TRBV12-3 or TRBV12-4, the J call TRBJ1-4; perhaps TRBD1 as D (5 bases). This CDR3 spans 18 amino acids. This CDR3 is CASSLAPGTPQGSEKLFF. CDR3 bases: TGTGCCAGCAGTCTAGCCCCCGGGACTCCCCAAGGAAGTGAAAAACTGTTTTTT.

The J gene is TRBJ2-5, the V gene TRBV7-9, with 12 bases aligning to TRBD2. The germline gives CDR1 SEHNR, CDR2 FQNEAQ (reference sequence). The ends lost 5 bases at V and 0 bases at J; junction bases unmatched: 4. This CDR3 is 16 amino acids long. CDR3 DNA sequence: TGTGCCAGCAGCATTACTAGCGGGGGGCACCAAGAGACCCAGTACTTC. Its translation is CASSITSGGHQETQYF.

The chain recombines TRBV7-9 with TRBJ1-1, with 7 bases aligning to TRBD1. The CDR3 is made up of 13 amino acids. The germline gives CDR1 SEHNR, CDR2 FQNEAQ (reference sequence). Germline trimming cut 5 bases from V and 11 bases from J; bases unmatched to any gene: 11. CDR3 DNA: TGTGCCAGCAGCCAAACCCCTCAGGGGGGTGCTTTCTTT. This sequence encodes CASSQTPQGGAFF.

The sample holds a few counts of this clonotype. CDR3 coding DNA: TGTGCCAGCGGCTTTACTCCGGGACAGGTGGATGAAAAACTGTTTTTT. It specifies CASGFTPGQVDEKLFF. This sequence joins TRBV27 and TRBJ1-4, with 8 positions matching TRBD1. V lost 8 bases, J lost 6 bases, and 14 bases stayed unmatched. The CDR3 has 16 residues. The germline gives CDR1 MNHEY, CDR2 SMNVEV (reference sequence).

This clonotype was observed a handful of times. This sequence joins TRBV12-3 or TRBV12-4 and TRBJ2-3; 7 bases map to TRBD2. The V and J ends lost 5 bases and 8 bases, in that order; junction bases with no gene match: 7. The CDR3 runs 13 residues. Here the CDR3 reads CASSIPGRGTQYF. DNA of the CDR3: TGTGCCAGCAGTATACCAGGGAGGGGTACGCAGTATTTT.

The sample holds a few counts of this clonotype. CDR3 sequence: CASSYSRRSEGEQYF. CDR3 nucleotides: TGTGCCAGCAGTTACTCTCGGCGGAGCGAAGGGGAGCAGTACTTC. This chain uses TRBV6-5 with TRBJ2-7, with D hard to call. V was pared by 0 bases and J by 7 bases, with 16 bases between. The CDR3 spans 15 residues. Germline loops: CDR1 MNHEY, CDR2 SVGAGI.

A few counts support this clonotype. V is TRBV11-2 and J is TRBJ2-7; D is unresolved. Germline V gives CDR1 SGHAT, CDR2 FQNNGV. V shed 4 bases and J shed 1 base, with 11 bases lying between them. The CDR3 has 14 residues. The CDR3 nucleotides read TGTGCCAGCAGCTATACTGGACGGTCCTACGAGCAGTACTTC. This translates into CASSYTGRSYEQYF.

The chain couples TRBV7-2 to TRBJ2-1; possibly TRBD1 for D (6 bases). The length of the CDR3 is 15 residues. CDR1 is SGHTA, CDR2 FQGNSA, per germline. The V gene lost 6 bases and the J gene lost 9 bases, with 21 bases spanning the gap. CDR3 nucleotide sequence: TGTGCCAGCAGGACGGGCAGGGGAAGAAGGGGTGAGCAGTTCTTC. This codes for CASRTGRGRRGEQFF.

Of note for this clonotype: Its ends do not fully match the called genes, so a read error is possible. The CDR3 loop is CASIQSDRGYEQYF. CDR3 DNA: TGTGCCAGCATCCAATCAGATAGGGGATACGAGCAGTACTTC. The chain has TRBV16 and TRBJ2-5; the D gene is possibly TRBD1 (5 bases). The DNA end favors TRBJ2-7, so the J call may be wrong. CDR3 length: 14 residues. Germline values: CDR1 KGHSY, CDR2 FQNENV.

This clonotype has more than one count but fewer than ten. The J gene is TRBJ2-1, the V gene TRBV21-1. TRBV21-1 is a listed pseudogene. This CDR3 is 13 amino acids long. For the CDR3, the DNA is TGTGCCAGCAGCAAAGAGCCGGATTATGAGCAGTTCTTC. Translation: CASSKEPDYEQFF.

The gene calls are TRBV6-1 and TRBJ2-5; 7 bases agree with TRBD2. The CDR3 contains 16 residues. CDR1 is MNHNS and CDR2 is SASEGT in the germline V gene. V was clipped by 7 bases and J by 11 bases; unmatched bases: 22. The CDR3 protein is CASTSRGTIIWREQYF. CDR3 nucleotides: TGTGCCAGCACCTCTCGGGGGACTATTATTTGGCGTGAGCAGTACTTC.

The chain carries TRBV10-3 and TRBJ1-2, with D maybe TRBD1 (5 bases). Germline assignment: CDR1 ENHRY and CDR2 SYGVKD. Trimming took 6 bases from V and 0 from J, leaving 17 bases between them. The CDR3 length is 16 residues. The CDR3 loop reads CAISRRDVLSNYGYTF. In DNA, the CDR3 is TGTGCCATCAGCCGCCGGGACGTTCTTTCTAACTATGGCTACACCTTC.

The table lists this clonotype with a few counts. This chain joins TRBV5-5 and TRBJ1-5; D is possibly TRBD1 (5 bases). There are 18 residues in the CDR3. Germline V gene sequence: CDR1 SGHKS, CDR2 YYEKEE (reference sequence). V was shortened by 0 bases and J by 5 bases, with 21 bases between the two germline ends. CDR3 coding DNA: TGTGCCAGCAGCTTGGTGGTGAACCACAAGGGGATATATCAGCCCCAGCATTTT. It encodes CASSLVVNHKGIYQPQHF.

The V and J genes are TRBV28 and TRBJ2-1, with a tentative D call TRBD2 (6 bases). Between the trimmed V and J ends, which lost 2 bases and 13 bases, there was a span of 15 bases. This CDR3 has 13 amino acids. The germline CDR1 and CDR2 sequences are MDHEN and SYDVKM. As DNA, the CDR3 is TGTGCCAGCAGTTTAGCGGGCGGCGGGACCCAGTTCTTC. It codes for CASSLAGGGTQFF.

V usage is TRBV6-6 and J usage is TRBJ1-1; possible D gene TRBD1, 5 bases. The CDR3 covers 14 residues. Trimming stripped 2 bases from V and 5 bases from J, with 12 bases between. From germline, CDR1 is MNHNY and CDR2 SVGAGI (reference sequence). This chain's CDR3 is CASSYQGGRTEAFF. The CDR3 DNA reads TGTGCCAGCAGTTACCAGGGAGGAAGGACTGAAGCTTTCTTT.

This clonotype came up a few times. The CDR3 here is CASSPQTSWGDTQYF. The DNA for the CDR3 is TGTGCCAGCAGCCCCCAGACTAGCTGGGGAGATACGCAGTATTTT. V and J are TRBV11-2 and TRBJ2-3, with 7 bases fitting TRBD2. CDR1 is SGHAT and CDR2 is FQNNGV in the germline V gene. V trimming: 5 bases; J trimming: 5 bases; junction bases outside the gene matches: 10. CDR3 length: 15 amino acids.

This clonotype occurred a few times. The chain uses TRBV7-9 and TRBJ2-5, with 8 bases matching TRBD1. The CDR3 is made up of 13 amino acids. With 5 bases clipped from V and 5 bases from J, the junction kept 4 bases outside the gene matches. CDR1 is SEHNR and CDR2 is FQNEAQ in the germline V gene (reference sequence). The CDR3: CASSRRTGETQYF. As DNA, the CDR3 is TGTGCCAGCAGCCGCAGGACAGGGGAGACCCAGTACTTC. The full variable domain, completed using reference TRBV7-9 and TRBJ2-5, is DTGVSQNPRHKITKRGQNVTFRCDPISEHNRLYWYRQTLGQGPEFLTYFQNEAQLEKSRLLSDRFSAERPKGSFSTLEIQRTEQGDSAMYLCASSRRTGETQYFGPGTRLLVL.